The clone carrying this T cell receptor beta chain was seen only a few times. Its antigen remains unknown. The CDR3 has 13 residues. Trimming took off 0 bases at V and 8 bases at J, with 10 bases between the two ends. Germline loops: CDR1 SGHNT, CDR2 YENEEA. These data are taken from a study of graft-versus-host responses after intestinal transplantation. Overall study context: Recipients had multivisceral, liver-intestinal, or isolated intestinal transplants. All recipients were given anti-thymocyte globulin induction, and tacrolimus and steroids were then administered for three to four years.

Some clones are missing from TCRdb's copy, which holds only in-frame ones; the method was immunoSEQ multiplex PCR. The data hold over 90,000 clones, with about nine tenths observed a single time. The V and J genes are TRBV11-3 and TRBJ1-1; no firm D call. The receptor was derived from a human donor who was the organ donor for an intestinal transplant. The specimen was unstimulated CD4+ T cells sorted from spleen or lymph node cells, collected before transplant. CDR3 in DNA: TGTGCCAGCAGCTTAGAGTTGGGGAGAGAAGCTTTCTTT. It translates to CASSLELGREAFF.